The next 26 T cell receptor beta chains were all read from a single sample in a study of shared clonotypes between healthy human individuals. Generated by immunoSEQ multiplex PCR, the TCRdb table keeps only in-frame clones and is missing some. The profile shows some 2 million clones, over 85% of them singletons. In the naive CD8 group, cells lacked CD45RO and were positively selected for CCR7, so terminally differentiated effector memory CD45RA+ cells were left out. Sequenced input: naive CD8+ T cells sorted from blood. Every receptor here comes from a man aged 18 to 30 in good health.

The rearrangement joins TRBV27 to TRBJ2-2; 8 nucleotides align to TRBD1. The CDR3 is 16 residues long. V shed 5 bases and J 6 bases; nucleotides not matched to a gene: 11. Germline CDR1 is MNHEY and CDR2 is SMNVEV (reference sequence). CDR3 bases: TGTGCCAGCAGTCGAGGCTTGGACAGGGTTGCCGGGGAGCTGTTTTTT. Translating it yields CASSRGLDRVAGELFF.

V gene TRBV27 combines with J gene TRBJ2-3; 8 bases line up with TRBD1. After removal of 6 bases from V and 3 bases from J, the junction contained 8 bases not matched to a gene. This CDR3 has 15 amino acids. Germline V gene data show CDR1 as MNHEY and CDR2 as SMNVEV (reference sequence). CDR3 nucleotide sequence: TGTGCCAGCAGCCTGGACAGGGCTTGGACAGATACGCAGTATTTT. It is translated as CASSLDRAWTDTQYF.

The rearrangement links TRBV7-8 to TRBJ2-7; D not resolved. This CDR3 has 14 residues. CDR1 is SGHVS, CDR2 FQNEAQ, per germline. V lost 2 bases to trimming and J lost 5 bases, with 13 bases between them. This CDR3 is CASSLRVTTHEQYF. The CDR3 DNA is TGTGCCAGCAGCTTAAGGGTAACCACCCACGAGCAGTACTTC.

The CDR3 DNA sequence: TGCGCCAGCAGCCAGATAGCGGGCTATGAGCAGTTCTTC. The encoded protein is CASSQIAGYEQFF. The chain has TRBV4-1 and TRBJ2-1; 7 nucleotides match TRBD2. Germline V gene data show CDR1 as MGHRA and CDR2 as YSYEKL. The CDR3 length is 13 residues. V shed 3 bases and J 8 bases; nucleotides not matched to a gene: 4.

The V call is TRBV30, the J call TRBJ1-1; maybe TRBD1 (5 bases). Germline V gene sequence: CDR1 GTSNPN, CDR2 SVGIG (reference sequence). Trimming removed 2 bases at V and 4 bases at J, with 20 bases between. The CDR3 sequence is 16 residues long. CDR3 residues: CAWSYDHLGGGTEAFF. DNA of the CDR3: TGTGCCTGGAGTTACGATCATTTGGGGGGAGGCACTGAAGCTTTCTTT.

On this clone itself: Other nucleotide sequences from this sample produce the same CDR3. V and J are TRBV4-1 and TRBJ2-1; the D is unclear. In germline, CDR1 is MGHRA, CDR2 YSYEKL. The CDR3 is 14 amino acids. V was pared by 1 base and J by 4 bases, with 8 bases between. CDR3 sequence (DNA): TGCGCCAGCAGCCAAGGGGCAGGATACAATGAGCAGTTCTTC. The encoded protein is CASSQGAGYNEQFF.

The genes are TRBV7-6 and TRBJ1-2; D gene uncertain. The CDR3 sequence is 16 residues long. Per the germline V gene, CDR1 is SGHVS and CDR2 is FNYEAQ. The CDR3 here is CAISNEPDGHNYGYTF. The CDR3 DNA follows: TGTGCGATCTCCAATGAGCCCGATGGGCATAACTATGGCTACACCTTC. The whole variable domain, remainder taken from reference TRBV7-6 and TRBJ1-2, is GAGVSQSPRYKVTKRGQDVALRCDPISGHVSLYWYRQALGQGPEFLTYFNYEAQQDKSGLPNDRFSAERPEGSISTLTIQRTEQRDSAMYRCAISNEPDGHNYGYTFGSGTRLTVV.

J is TRBJ2-3 and V is TRBV6-1; 7 positions match TRBD1. The CDR3 is made up of 18 amino acids. Germline CDR1 is MNHNS and CDR2 is SASEGT. V shed 3 bases and J 2 bases; nucleotides not matched to a gene: 14. The DNA for the CDR3 is TGTGCCAGCAGTGACGACAGGGAAGCGGAGGTGAACACAGATACGCAGTATTTT. Translated: CASSDDREAEVNTDTQYF.

A remark on this clone: Other nucleotide sequences from this sample produce the same CDR3. This chain joins TRBV6-1 and TRBJ2-7; TRBD1 matches at 11 bases. V shed 1 base, J shed 5 bases, and the junction held 7 bases outside the gene matches. The CDR3 contains 16 residues. Per the germline V gene, CDR1 is MNHNS and CDR2 is SASEGT. The CDR3 DNA reads as TGTGCCAGCAGTGAAGTCATAGGACAGGGGGCCCACGAGCAGTACTTC. Amino acid sequence: CASSEVIGQGAHEQYF.

This chain joins TRBV5-6 and TRBJ2-1, with D possibly matching TRBD1 (5 bases). This CDR3 has 15 residues. Germline CDR1 and CDR2: SGHDT and YYEEEE. Trimming left V 1 base short and J 0 bases short, with 8 bases between. CDR3 sequence reads: CASSLLQGSYNEQFF. Here the CDR3 DNA reads TGTGCCAGCAGCTTGCTCCAGGGCTCCTACAATGAGCAGTTCTTC.

To note about this clone: Distinct nucleotide sequences in the sample also encode this CDR3. The V gene is TRBV11-2, the J gene TRBJ2-7; possible D gene TRBD1, 6 bases. The CDR3 has 13 amino acids. The germline V gene encodes CDR1 SGHAT and CDR2 FQNNGV. The V gene lost 3 bases and the J gene lost 2 bases, with 8 bases spanning the gap. Written as DNA, the CDR3 is TGTGCCAGCAGCTTTCGGACAGCCTACGAGCAGTACTTC. Translated: CASSFRTAYEQYF. Full variable domain (outside the CDR3, taken from reference TRBV11-2 and TRBJ2-7): EAGVAQSPRYKIIEKRQSVAFWCNPISGHATLYWYQQILGQGPKLLIQFQNNGVVDDSQLPKDRFSAERLKGVDSTLKIQPAKLEDSAVYLCASSFRTAYEQYFGPGTRLTVT.

This chain uses TRBV27 with TRBJ2-7; D possibly corresponds to TRBD2 (6 bases). Germline V gene sequence: CDR1 MNHEY, CDR2 SMNVEV (reference sequence). V lost 6 bases and J 1 base, leaving 10 bases between the germline ends. The CDR3 totals 13 residues. CDR3 coding DNA: TGTGCCAGCAGGGGGGGTAATTCCTACGAGCAGTACTTC. Protein sequence: CASRGGNSYEQYF.

This chain connects TRBV7-9 to TRBJ2-3, with D unresolved. The V end was cut by 2 bases, the J end by 6 bases, with 9 bases between. This CDR3 is 13 amino acids long. From germline, CDR1 is SEHNR and CDR2 FQNEAQ (reference sequence). CDR3 coding DNA: TGTGCCAGCAGCTTAACGGCGTCGGATACGCAGTATTTT. This codes for CASSLTASDTQYF.

This chain links TRBV19 with TRBJ2-5; no definite D call. Looked up from germline, CDR1 is LNHDA and CDR2 is SQIVND (reference sequence). The germline V and J ends were trimmed by 5 bases and 0 bases, with 13 bases remaining between them. This CDR3 spans 15 amino acids. This CDR3 is CASSGWPRNQETQYF. The CDR3 DNA follows: TGTGCCAGTAGTGGGTGGCCACGGAACCAAGAGACCCAGTACTTC. Using reference TRBV19 and TRBJ2-5 for the parts outside the CDR3, the full variable domain is DGGITQSPKYLFRKEGQNVTLSCEQNLNHDAMYWYRQDPGQGLRLIYYSQIVNDFQKGDIAEGYSVSREKKESFPLTVTSAQKNPTAFYLCASSGWPRNQETQYFGPGTRLLVL.

The chain uses TRBV12-2 and TRBJ2-7; the table's D call, TRBD1, was not checked against the DNA. TRBV12-2 is designated a pseudogene. This CDR3 spans 17 amino acids. The CDR3 sequence is CASRSHSRGQGFYEQYF. The CDR3 DNA is TGTGCAAGTCGCTCACACTCTCGGGGACAGGGGTTCTACGAGCAGTACTTC.

The gene calls are TRBV7-2 and TRBJ2-7, with D unclear. Germline V lookup: CDR1 SGHTA, CDR2 FQGNSA. This CDR3 contains 15 residues. Trimming stripped 1 base from V and 7 bases from J, with 17 bases between. The chain's CDR3 is CASSLGRPTDGEQYF. The CDR3 bases are TGTGCCAGCAGCTTAGGACGCCCCACGGATGGGGAGCAGTACTTC.

The rearrangement uses TRBV19 and TRBJ1-3; TRBD1 agrees at 7 bases. The CDR3 loop spans 16 amino acids. The ends lost 5 bases at V and 0 bases at J; junction bases unmatched: 7. Per germline, CDR1 LNHDA and CDR2 SQIVND (reference sequence). The CDR3 region has the DNA TGTGCCAGTAGTTTCGGGACAGACATCTCTGGAAACACCATATATTTT. This gives the protein CASSFGTDISGNTIYF.

The V call is TRBV6-5, the J call TRBJ2-3; perhaps TRBD2 as D (5 bases). CDR1 is MNHEY and CDR2 is SVGAGI in the germline V gene. Trimming cost V 2 bases and J 0 bases, with 9 bases left between them. The length of the CDR3 is 15 residues. CDR3 DNA sequence: TGTGCCAGCAGTTACATCGCGGGCAGCACAGATACGCAGTATTTT. Translation: CASSYIAGSTDTQYF.

V and J are TRBV19 and TRBJ2-1; D is perhaps TRBD1 (6 bases). CDR1 and CDR2 from the germline V gene are LNHDA and SQIVND (reference sequence). The CDR3 extends over 17 amino acids. The V end was cut by 0 bases, the J end by 3 bases, with 15 bases between. The CDR3 DNA sequence: TGTGCCAGTAGTATAGATCGGGAAGGGGGTAACTACAATGAGCAGTTCTTC. Translated: CASSIDREGGNYNEQFF.

Points on this clone: Other DNA sequences within the sample encode an identical CDR3. The chain has TRBV4-1 and TRBJ1-2; 9 bases are shared with TRBD1. The germline V gene encodes CDR1 MGHRA and CDR2 YSYEKL. The V and J ends lost 1 base and 2 bases, in that order; junction bases with no gene match: 2. The CDR3 spans 15 residues. CDR3 nucleotide sequence: TGCGCCAGCAGCCAAGGGACAGGGGCAAACTATGGCTACACCTTC. Protein sequence: CASSQGTGANYGYTF.

The chain links TRBV19 to TRBJ2-7; 7 nucleotides match TRBD1. CDR3 length: 14 residues. V trimming: 6 bases; J trimming: 3 bases; junction bases outside the gene matches: 8. In germline, CDR1 is LNHDA, CDR2 SQIVND (reference sequence). CDR3 in amino acids: CASRTTGTSYEQYF. The CDR3 nucleotides are TGTGCCAGTAGAACGACAGGGACAAGCTACGAGCAGTACTTC.

V is TRBV19 and J is TRBJ2-3; maybe TRBD1 (5 bases). V lost 5 bases to trimming and J lost 6 bases, with 15 bases between them. Germline lookup yields CDR1 LNHDA and CDR2 SQIVND (reference sequence). This CDR3 is 14 amino acids long. DNA for the CDR3: TGTGCCAGTAGTCCAGACAGTTACTCGGATACGCAGTATTTT. The encoded protein is CASSPDSYSDTQYF.

The chain uses TRBV18 and TRBJ2-1; TRBD1 aligns across 7 bases. CDR3 length: 15 amino acids. After removal of 2 bases from V and 0 bases from J, the junction contained 1 base not matched to a gene. Per germline, CDR1 KGHSH and CDR2 LQKENI. CDR3 in amino acids: CASSPGTDSYNEQFF. The CDR3 DNA is TGTGCCAGCTCACCAGGGACAGACTCCTACAATGAGCAGTTCTTC. Using reference TRBV18 and TRBJ2-1 for the parts outside the CDR3, the full variable domain is NAGVMQNPRHLVRRRGQEARLRCSPMKGHSHVYWYRQLPEEGLKFMVYLQKENIIDESGMPKERFSAEFPKEGPSILRIQQVVRGDSAAYFCASSPGTDSYNEQFFGPGTRLTVL.

V gene TRBV29-1 combines with J gene TRBJ2-7, with D tentatively TRBD1 (6 bases). The CDR3 has 11 residues. Trimming took off 6 bases at V and 6 bases at J, with 12 bases between the two ends. Germline V lookup: CDR1 SQVTM, CDR2 ANQGSEA. The CDR3 protein is CSVYRDGEQYF. The CDR3 nucleotides are TGCAGCGTCTACAGGGACGGCGAGCAGTACTTC.

The V gene is TRBV7-2, the J gene TRBJ2-1; D gene uncertain. The CDR3 totals 14 residues. Germline CDR1 reads SGHTA; CDR2 reads FQGNSA. V was clipped by 0 bases and J by 10 bases, with 13 bases between them. The CDR3 nucleotides are TGTGCCAGCAGCTTAGCTCTGGAAGGAACCGAGCAGTTCTTC. It specifies CASSLALEGTEQFF.

The rearrangement links TRBV27 to TRBJ2-7, with 12 bases fitting TRBD2. Germline V gene lookup returns CDR1 MNHEY and CDR2 SMNVEV (reference sequence). V shed 0 bases, J shed 1 base, and the junction held 7 bases outside the gene matches. The CDR3 totals 18 residues. The DNA for the CDR3 is TGTGCCAGCAGTTTATCCCCAAACCTAGCGGGGGGGTCCTACGAGCAGTACTTC. It codes for CASSLSPNLAGGSYEQYF.